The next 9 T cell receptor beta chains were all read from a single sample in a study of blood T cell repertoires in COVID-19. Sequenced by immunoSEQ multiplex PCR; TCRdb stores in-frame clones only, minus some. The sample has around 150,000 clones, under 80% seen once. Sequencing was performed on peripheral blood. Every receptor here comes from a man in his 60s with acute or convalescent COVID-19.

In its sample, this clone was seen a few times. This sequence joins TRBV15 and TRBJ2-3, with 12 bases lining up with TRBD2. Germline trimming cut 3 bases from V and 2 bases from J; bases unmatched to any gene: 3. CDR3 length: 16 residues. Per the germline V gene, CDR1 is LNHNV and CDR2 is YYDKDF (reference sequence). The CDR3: CATSSGLAGITDTQYF. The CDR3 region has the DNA TGTGCCACCAGCAGCGGACTAGCGGGGATCACAGATACGCAGTATTTT. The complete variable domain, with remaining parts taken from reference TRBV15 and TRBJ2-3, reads DAMVIQNPRYQVTQFGKPVTLSCSQTLNHNVMYWYQQKSSQAPKLLFHYYDKDFNNEADTPDNFQSRRPNTSFCFLDIRSPGLGDTAMYLCATSSGLAGITDTQYFGPGTRLTVL.

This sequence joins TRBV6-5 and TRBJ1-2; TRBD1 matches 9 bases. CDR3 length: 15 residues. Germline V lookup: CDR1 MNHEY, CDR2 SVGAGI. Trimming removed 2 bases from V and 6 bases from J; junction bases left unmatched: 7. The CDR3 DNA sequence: TGTGCCAGCAGTTACCCGGGACAGGGTCTCCATGGCTACACCTTC. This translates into CASSYPGQGLHGYTF.

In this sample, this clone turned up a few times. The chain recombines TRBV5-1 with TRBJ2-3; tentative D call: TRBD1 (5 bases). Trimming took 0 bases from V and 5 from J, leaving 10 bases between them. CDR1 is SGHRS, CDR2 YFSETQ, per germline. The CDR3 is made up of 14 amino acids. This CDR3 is CASSLVRDQDTQYF. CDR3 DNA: TGCGCCAGCAGCTTGGTCAGGGATCAAGATACGCAGTATTTT.

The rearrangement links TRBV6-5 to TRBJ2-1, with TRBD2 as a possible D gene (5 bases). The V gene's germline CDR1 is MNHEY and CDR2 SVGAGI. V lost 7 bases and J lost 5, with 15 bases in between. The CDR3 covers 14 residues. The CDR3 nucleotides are TGTGCCAGCACCTATTATACTAGGAACAATGAGCAGTTCTTC. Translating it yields CASTYYTRNNEQFF.

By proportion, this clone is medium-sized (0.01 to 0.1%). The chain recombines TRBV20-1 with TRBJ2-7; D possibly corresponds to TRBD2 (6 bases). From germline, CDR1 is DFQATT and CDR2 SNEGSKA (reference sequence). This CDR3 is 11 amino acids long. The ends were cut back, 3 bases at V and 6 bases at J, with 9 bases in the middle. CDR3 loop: CSARVGGEQYF. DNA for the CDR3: TGCAGTGCTAGGGTCGGGGGCGAGCAGTACTTC.

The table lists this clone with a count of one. CDR3 amino acids: CASSSGTSGRTGELFF. In DNA, the CDR3 is TGTGCCAGCAGCTCCGGGACTAGCGGGAGGACCGGGGAGCTGTTTTTT. This rearrangement joins TRBV7-9 to TRBJ2-2, with 15 positions matching TRBD2. The CDR3 covers 16 residues. V gave up 4 bases and J gave up 5 bases; unmatched junction bases: 2. CDR1 and CDR2 (germline): SEHNR, FQNEAQ (reference sequence).

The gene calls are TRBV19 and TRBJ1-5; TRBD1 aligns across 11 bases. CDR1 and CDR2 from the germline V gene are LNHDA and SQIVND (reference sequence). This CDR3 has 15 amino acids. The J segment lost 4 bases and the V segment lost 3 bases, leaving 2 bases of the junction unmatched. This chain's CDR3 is CASSMGDRGNQPQHF. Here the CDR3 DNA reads TGTGCCAGTAGTATGGGGGACAGGGGGAATCAGCCCCAGCATTTT. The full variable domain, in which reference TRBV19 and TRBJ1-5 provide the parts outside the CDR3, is DGGITQSPKYLFRKEGQNVTLSCEQNLNHDAMYWYRQDPGQGLRLIYYSQIVNDFQKGDIAEGYSVSREKKESFPLTVTSAQKNPTAFYLCASSMGDRGNQPQHFGDGTRLSIL.

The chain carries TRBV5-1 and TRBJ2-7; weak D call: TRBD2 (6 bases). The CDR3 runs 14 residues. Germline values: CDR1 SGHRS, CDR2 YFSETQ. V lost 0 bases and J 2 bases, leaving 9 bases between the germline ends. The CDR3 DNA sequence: TGCGCCAGCAGCTTGGTCGGGGGTACCTACGAGCAGTACTTC. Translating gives CASSLVGGTYEQYF.

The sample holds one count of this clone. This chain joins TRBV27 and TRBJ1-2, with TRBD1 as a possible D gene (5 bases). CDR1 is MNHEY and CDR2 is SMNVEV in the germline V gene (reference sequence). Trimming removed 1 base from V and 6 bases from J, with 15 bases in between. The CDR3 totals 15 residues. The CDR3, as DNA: TGTGCCAGCAGTTTATTAGGAGGCAGGGAGGATGGCTACACCTTC. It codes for CASSLLGGREDGYTF.